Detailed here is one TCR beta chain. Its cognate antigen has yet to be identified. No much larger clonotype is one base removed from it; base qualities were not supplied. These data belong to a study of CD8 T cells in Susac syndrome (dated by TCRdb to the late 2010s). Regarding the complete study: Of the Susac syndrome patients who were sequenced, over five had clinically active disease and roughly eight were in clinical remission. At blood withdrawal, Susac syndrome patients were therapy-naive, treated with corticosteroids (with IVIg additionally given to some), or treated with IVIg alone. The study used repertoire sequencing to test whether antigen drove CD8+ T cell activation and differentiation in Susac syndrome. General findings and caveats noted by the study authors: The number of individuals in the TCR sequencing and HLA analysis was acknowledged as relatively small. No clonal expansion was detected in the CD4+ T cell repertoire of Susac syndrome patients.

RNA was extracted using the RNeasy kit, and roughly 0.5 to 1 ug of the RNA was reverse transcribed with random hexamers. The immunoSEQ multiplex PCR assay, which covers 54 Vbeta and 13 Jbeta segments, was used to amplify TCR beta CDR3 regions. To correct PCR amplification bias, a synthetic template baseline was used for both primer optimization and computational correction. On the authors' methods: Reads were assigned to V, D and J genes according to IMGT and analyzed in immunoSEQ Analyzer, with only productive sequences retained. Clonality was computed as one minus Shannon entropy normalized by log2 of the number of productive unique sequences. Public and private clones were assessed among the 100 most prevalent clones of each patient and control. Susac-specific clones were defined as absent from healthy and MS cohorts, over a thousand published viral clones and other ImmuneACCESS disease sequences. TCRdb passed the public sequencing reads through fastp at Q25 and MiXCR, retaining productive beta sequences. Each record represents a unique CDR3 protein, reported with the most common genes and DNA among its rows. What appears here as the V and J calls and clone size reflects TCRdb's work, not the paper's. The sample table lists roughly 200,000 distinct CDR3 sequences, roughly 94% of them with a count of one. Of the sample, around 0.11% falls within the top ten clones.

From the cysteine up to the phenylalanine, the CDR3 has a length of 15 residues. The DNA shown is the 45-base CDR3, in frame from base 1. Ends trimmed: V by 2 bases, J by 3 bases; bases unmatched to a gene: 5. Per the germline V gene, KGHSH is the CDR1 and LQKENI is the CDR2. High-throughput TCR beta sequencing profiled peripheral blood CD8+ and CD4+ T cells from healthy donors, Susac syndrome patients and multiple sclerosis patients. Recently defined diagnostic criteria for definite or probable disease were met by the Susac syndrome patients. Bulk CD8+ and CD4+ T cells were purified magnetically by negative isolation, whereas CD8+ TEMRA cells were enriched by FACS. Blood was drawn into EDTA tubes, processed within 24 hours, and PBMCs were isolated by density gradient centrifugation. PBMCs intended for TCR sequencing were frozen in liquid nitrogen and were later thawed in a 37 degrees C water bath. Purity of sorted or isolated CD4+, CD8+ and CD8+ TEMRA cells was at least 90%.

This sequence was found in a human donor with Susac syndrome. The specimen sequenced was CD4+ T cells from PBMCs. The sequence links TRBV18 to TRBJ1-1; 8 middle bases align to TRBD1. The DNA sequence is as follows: TGTGCCAGCTCACCAGTTGGACAGGGACACACTGAAGCTTTCTTT. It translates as CASSPVGQGHTEAFF.